The 10 T cell receptor beta chains below all came from one sample that was sequenced in a study of shared clonotypes between healthy human individuals (dated by TCRdb to about 2020). The library came from the immunoSEQ multiplex PCR assay. The table was pulled from immuneACCESS by TCRdb, which kept in-frame rearrangements only. Such tables lose some clones; where checked, under half of the loss comes from unresolved V genes, and the rest has no known cause. The sample records about 2 million clones, 90% to 95% of which are singletons. The top ten constitute 0.13% of the sample. The sample comprised naive CD4+ T cells sorted from blood. The cell subset or site label on this specimen signifies: CD45RA+ positively selected. The receptors were sampled from a man between 18 and 35 years old in good health.

The chain links TRBV7-9 to TRBJ2-1, with a tentative D call TRBD2 (6 bases). Trimming left V 7 bases short and J 8 bases short, with 24 bases between. In germline, CDR1 is SEHNR, CDR2 FQNEAQ (reference sequence). The CDR3 extends over 16 amino acids. CDR3 coding DNA: TGTGCCAGCACTATGGTCGGAGAGGGGAGGTTCGATGAGCAGTTCTTC. Its translation: CASTMVGEGRFDEQFF.

As for this clone: The same CDR3 arises from other DNA sequences in this sample as well. This sequence joins TRBV7-9 and TRBJ2-1; no definite D call. V was shortened by 5 bases and J by 4 bases, with 3 bases between the two germline ends. Germline assignment: CDR1 SEHNR and CDR2 FQNEAQ (reference sequence). CDR3 length: 11 amino acids. CDR3 nucleotide sequence: TGTGCCAGCAGCCCATACAATGAGCAGTTCTTC. It codes for CASSPYNEQFF. Based on the CDR3 plus reference TRBV7-9 and TRBJ2-1, the full variable domain is DTGVSQNPRHKITKRGQNVTFRCDPISEHNRLYWYRQTLGQGPEFLTYFQNEAQLEKSRLLSDRFSAERPKGSFSTLEIQRTEQGDSAMYLCASSPYNEQFFGPGTRLTVL.

With regard to this clone: The sample contains more than one DNA sequence encoding this CDR3. This chain links TRBV7-9 with TRBJ2-3; D is unclear. In germline, CDR1 is SEHNR, CDR2 FQNEAQ (reference sequence). V lost 5 bases, J lost 0 bases, and 6 bases lay in between. The CDR3 runs to 13 residues. CDR3 coding DNA: TGTGCCAGCAGCCCCCCAAGCACAGATACGCAGTATTTT. This sequence encodes CASSPPSTDTQYF.

V gene TRBV10-2 combines with J gene TRBJ2-2; no clear D gene. This CDR3 has 14 residues. Trimming took 0 bases from V and 4 from J, leaving 6 bases between them. CDR1 WSHSY and CDR2 SAAADI come from the germline V gene. The CDR3 DNA reads TGCGCCAGCAGTGAGTCGGGCTCCACCGGGGAGCTGTTTTTT. Translating it yields CASSESGSTGELFF.

This clone was detected a few times. CDR3 in amino acids: CASSVVTGNQPQHF. DNA for the CDR3: TGTGCCAGTAGTGTGGTAACAGGCAATCAGCCCCAGCATTTT. The gene calls are TRBV19 and TRBJ1-5, with D hard to call. The CDR3 is 14 amino acids. CDR1 and CDR2 from the germline V gene are LNHDA and SQIVND (reference sequence). Trimming removed 5 bases at V and 2 bases at J, with 10 bases between.

About this clone: Other DNA sequences in the same sample also yield this CDR3. The chain couples TRBV10-1 to TRBJ1-1; unclear D gene. The CDR3 extends over 13 amino acids. V was clipped by 2 bases and J by 1 base, with 5 bases between them. Germline V lookup: CDR1 WNHNN, CDR2 SYGVQD (reference sequence). For the CDR3, the DNA is TGCGCCAGCAGTGAGAGTAGGAACACTGAAGCTTTCTTT. It encodes CASSESRNTEAFF.

This chain uses TRBV5-1 with TRBJ2-1; 8 bases match TRBD2. The CDR3 extends over 15 amino acids. From germline, CDR1 is SGHRS and CDR2 YFSETQ. The junction had 11 bases not matched to a gene; V was cut back by 0 bases and J by 12 bases. The CDR3 region is CASSLELAVKVGQFF. DNA for the CDR3: TGCGCCAGCAGCTTGGAACTAGCGGTGAAGGTTGGGCAGTTCTTC.

Concerning this clone itself: The identical CDR3 is also encoded by other nucleotide sequences in the sample. This chain joins TRBV2 and TRBJ1-1; unclear D gene. The germline V and J ends were trimmed by 4 bases and 0 bases, with 6 bases remaining between them. The length of the CDR3 is 13 residues. Germline values: CDR1 SNHLY, CDR2 FYNNEI. Here the CDR3 DNA reads TGTGCCAGCAGTGTAACCCTGAACACTGAAGCTTTCTTT. This gives the protein CASSVTLNTEAFF.

The rearrangement links TRBV28 to TRBJ1-2; 10 bases are shared with TRBD1. This CDR3 is built from 15 residues. From germline, CDR1 is MDHEN and CDR2 SYDVKM. V was pared by 7 bases and J by 0 bases, with 5 bases of the junction left unmatched. The CDR3 DNA is TGTGCCAGCACCAGACAGGGGGCTGCTAACTATGGCTACACCTTC. Protein: CASTRQGAANYGYTF.

CDR3 bases: TGTGCCAGCAGCGTAGCTACGGGGGCAGTCTATGGCTACACCTTC. It is translated as CASSVATGAVYGYTF. The rearrangement uses TRBV9 and TRBJ1-2; D might be TRBD1 (6 bases). The V gene's germline CDR1 is SGDLS and CDR2 YYNGEE. CDR3 length: 15 residues. Trimming removed 0 bases from V and 4 bases from J, with 13 bases in between.